The clone carrying this TCR beta chain was counted at least ten times. What it recognizes is unknown. One entry per CDR3 protein, called by TCRdb with MiXCR from the reads. This sample has a few hundred thousand distinct CDR3 sequences, with about a sixth found just once. These data originate in a study of T cell repertoires in cytomegalovirus infection. About the study: Matching HLA type and CMV infection were both indicated by public TCR beta signatures. Study-wide results and limits: Cumulative frequency (of public TCR beta family members) identified carriers of CMV plus the relevant HLA. CMV-specific HLA-C-restricted TCR beta clonotypes dominated the ex vivo response.

This CDR3 region has 12 residues. With 6 bases removed from V and 8 bases from J, the gap between germline ends came to 13 bases. This chain links TRBV12-3 or TRBV12-4 with TRBJ1-2, with D hard to call. The sequence derives from a human donor in good health (CMV status not recorded). Some clones in this sample may be carry-over from other donors' samples. Material: PBMCs. This chain's CDR3 is CASSLSGAGYTF. CDR3 DNA: TGTGCCAGCAGCCTCTCGGGAGCAGGCTACACCTTC.